The present entry profiles one T cell receptor (beta chain) with its context. The antigen remains undetermined. Primers for the PCR totalled 60 Vbeta and 13 Jbeta. The data were produced by immunoSEQ multiplex PCR, yet TCRdb's version contains in-frame clones alone and is incomplete. This repertoire shows tens of thousands of clones, roughly 80% found once; its top ten account for 2% to 3%. This specimen comes from a study of cytomegalovirus exposure and HLA in healthy donors. Study-level information: Counted in an early data release were about 85 million unique TCRs from HLA-typed donors. Regarding the study as a whole: Data from an earlier analysis indicated that most TCR beta V segments were productive either about 87% or about 30% of the time.

Donors likely had unrecorded immune exposures despite being nominally healthy when sampled. This sequence was found in a woman aged 45-59 years in good health and CMV-seronegative. Sequenced input: PBMCs.

CDR3 nucleotides: TGTGCCAGTAGTATTTCGTGGAGTTATGGCTACACCTTC. Its protein product is CASSISWSYGYTF. The chain is built from TRBV19 and TRBJ1-2; D is unclear. The CDR3 runs 13 residues. V lost 3 bases, J lost 5 bases, and 10 bases lay in between. Germline CDR1 LNHDA, CDR2 SQIVND (reference sequence). Based on the CDR3 plus reference TRBV19 and TRBJ1-2, the full variable domain is DGGITQSPKYLFRKEGQNVTLSCEQNLNHDAMYWYRQDPGQGLRLIYYSQIVNDFQKGDIAEGYSVSREKKESFPLTVTSAQKNPTAFYLCASSISWSYGYTFGSGTRLTVV.